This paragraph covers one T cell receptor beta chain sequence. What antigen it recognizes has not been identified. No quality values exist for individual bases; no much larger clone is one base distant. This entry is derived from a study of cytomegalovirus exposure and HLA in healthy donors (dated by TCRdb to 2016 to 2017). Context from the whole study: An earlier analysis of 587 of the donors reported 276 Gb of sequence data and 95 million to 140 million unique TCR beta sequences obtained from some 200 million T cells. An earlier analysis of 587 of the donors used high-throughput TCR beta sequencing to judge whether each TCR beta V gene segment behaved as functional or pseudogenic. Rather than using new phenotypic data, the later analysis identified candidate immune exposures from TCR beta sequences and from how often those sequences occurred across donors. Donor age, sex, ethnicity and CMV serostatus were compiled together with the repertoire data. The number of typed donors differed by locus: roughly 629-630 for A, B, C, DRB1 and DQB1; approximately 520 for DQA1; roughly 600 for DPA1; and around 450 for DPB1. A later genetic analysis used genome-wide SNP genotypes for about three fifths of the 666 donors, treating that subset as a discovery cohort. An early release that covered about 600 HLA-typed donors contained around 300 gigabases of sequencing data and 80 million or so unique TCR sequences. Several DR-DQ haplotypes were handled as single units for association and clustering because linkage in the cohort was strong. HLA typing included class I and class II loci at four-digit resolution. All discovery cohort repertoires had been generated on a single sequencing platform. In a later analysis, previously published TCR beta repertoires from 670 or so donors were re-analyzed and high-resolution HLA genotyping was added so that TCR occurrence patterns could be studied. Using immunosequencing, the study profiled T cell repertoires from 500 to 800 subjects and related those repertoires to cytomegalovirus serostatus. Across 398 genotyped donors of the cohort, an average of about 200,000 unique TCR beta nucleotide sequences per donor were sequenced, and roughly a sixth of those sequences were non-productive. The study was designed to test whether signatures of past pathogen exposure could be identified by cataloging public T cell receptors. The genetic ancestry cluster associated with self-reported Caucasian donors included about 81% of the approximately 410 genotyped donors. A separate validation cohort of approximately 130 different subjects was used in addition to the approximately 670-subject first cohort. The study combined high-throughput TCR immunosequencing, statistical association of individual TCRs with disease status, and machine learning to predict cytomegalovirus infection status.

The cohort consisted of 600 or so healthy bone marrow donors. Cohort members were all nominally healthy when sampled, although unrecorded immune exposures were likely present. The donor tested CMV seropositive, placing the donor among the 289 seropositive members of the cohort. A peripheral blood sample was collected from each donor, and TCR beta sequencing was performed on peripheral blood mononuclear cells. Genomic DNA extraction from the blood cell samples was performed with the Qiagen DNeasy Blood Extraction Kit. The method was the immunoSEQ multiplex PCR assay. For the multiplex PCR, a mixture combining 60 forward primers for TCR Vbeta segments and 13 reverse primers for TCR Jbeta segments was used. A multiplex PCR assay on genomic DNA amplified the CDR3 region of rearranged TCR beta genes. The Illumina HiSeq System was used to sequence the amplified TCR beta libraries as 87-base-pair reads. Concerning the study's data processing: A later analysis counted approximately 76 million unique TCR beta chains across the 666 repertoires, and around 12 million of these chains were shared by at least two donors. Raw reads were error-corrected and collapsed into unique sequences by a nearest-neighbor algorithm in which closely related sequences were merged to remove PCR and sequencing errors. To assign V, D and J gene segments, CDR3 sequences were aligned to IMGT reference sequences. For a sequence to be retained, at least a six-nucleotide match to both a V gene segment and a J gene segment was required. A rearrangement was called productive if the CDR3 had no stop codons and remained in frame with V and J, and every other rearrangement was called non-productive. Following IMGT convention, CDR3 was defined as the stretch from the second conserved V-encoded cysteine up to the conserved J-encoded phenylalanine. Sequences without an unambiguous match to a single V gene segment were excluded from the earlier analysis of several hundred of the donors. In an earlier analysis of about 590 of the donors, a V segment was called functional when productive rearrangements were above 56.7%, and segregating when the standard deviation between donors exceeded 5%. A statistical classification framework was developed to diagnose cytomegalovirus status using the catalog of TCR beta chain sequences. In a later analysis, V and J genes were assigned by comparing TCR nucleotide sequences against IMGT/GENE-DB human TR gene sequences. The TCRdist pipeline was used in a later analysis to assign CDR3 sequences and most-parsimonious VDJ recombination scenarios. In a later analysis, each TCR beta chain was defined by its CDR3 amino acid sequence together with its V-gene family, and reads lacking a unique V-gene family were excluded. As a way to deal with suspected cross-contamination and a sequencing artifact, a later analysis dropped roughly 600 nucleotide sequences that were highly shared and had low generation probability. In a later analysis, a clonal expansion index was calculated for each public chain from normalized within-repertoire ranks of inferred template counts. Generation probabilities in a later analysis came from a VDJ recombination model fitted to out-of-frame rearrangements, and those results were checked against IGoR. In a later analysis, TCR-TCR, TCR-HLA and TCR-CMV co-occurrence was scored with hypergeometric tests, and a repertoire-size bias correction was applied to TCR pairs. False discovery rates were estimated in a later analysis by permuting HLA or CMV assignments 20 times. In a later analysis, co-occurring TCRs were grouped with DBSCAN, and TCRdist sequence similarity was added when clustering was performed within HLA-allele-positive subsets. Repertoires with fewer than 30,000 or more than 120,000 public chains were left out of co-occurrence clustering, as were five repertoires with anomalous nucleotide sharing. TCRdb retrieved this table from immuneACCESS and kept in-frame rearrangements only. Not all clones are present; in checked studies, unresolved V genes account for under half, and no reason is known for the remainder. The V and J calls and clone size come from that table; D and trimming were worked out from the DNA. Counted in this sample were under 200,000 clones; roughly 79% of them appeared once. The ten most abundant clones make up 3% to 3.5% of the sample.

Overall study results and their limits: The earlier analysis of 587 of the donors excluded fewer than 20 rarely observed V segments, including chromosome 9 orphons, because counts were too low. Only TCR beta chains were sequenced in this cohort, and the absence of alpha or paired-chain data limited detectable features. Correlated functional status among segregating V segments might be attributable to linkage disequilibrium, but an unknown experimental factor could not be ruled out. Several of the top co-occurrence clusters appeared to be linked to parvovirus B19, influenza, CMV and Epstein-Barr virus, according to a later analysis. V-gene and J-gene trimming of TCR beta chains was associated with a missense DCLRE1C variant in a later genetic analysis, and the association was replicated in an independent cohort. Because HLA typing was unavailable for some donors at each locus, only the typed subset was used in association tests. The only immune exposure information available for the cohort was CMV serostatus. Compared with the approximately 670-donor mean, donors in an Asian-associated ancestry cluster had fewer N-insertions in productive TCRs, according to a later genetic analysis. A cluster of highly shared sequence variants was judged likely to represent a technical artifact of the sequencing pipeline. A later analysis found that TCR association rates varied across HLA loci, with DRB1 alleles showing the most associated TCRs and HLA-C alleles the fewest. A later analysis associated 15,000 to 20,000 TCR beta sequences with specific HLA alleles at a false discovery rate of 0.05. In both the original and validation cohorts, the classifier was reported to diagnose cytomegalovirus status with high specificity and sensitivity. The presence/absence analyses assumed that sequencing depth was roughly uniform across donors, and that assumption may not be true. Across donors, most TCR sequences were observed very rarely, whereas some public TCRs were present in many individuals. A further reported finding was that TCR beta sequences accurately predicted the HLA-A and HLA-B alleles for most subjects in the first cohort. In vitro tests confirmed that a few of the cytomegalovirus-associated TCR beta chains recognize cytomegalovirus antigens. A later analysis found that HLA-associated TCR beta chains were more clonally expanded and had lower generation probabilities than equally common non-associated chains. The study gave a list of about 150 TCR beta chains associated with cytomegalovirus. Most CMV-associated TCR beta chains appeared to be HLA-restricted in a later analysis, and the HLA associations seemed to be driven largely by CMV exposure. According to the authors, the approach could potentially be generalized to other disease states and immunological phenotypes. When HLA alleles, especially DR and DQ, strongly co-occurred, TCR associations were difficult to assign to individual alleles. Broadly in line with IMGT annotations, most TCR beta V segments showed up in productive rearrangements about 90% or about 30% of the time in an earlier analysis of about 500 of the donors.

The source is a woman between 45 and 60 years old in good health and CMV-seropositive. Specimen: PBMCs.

CDR3 loop: CASSPGLAEAPYSYEQYF. Here is the DNA: TGTGCCAGCAGCCCCGGACTAGCGGAGGCCCCTTACTCCTACGAGCAGTACTTC. The chain is made from TRBV14 and TRBJ2-7, and 10 junction bases match TRBD2. The CDR1 and CDR2 encoded by the germline V gene are SGHDN and FVKESK. Trimming leaves V shorter by 4 bases and J shorter by 0 bases, with the junction holding 12 bases beyond the gene matches. Inclusive of the bounding cysteine and phenylalanine, the CDR3 is 18 residues long. Kept here is only the CDR3 DNA, which spans 54 bases and is read in frame from base 1.